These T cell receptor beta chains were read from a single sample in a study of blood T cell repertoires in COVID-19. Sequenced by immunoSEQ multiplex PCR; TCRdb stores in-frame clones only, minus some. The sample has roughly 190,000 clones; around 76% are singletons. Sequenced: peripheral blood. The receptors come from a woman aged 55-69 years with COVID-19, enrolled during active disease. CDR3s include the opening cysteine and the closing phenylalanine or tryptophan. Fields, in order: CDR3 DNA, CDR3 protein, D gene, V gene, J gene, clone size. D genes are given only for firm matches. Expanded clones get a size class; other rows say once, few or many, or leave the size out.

TGTGCCTGGAATAGGGGGACAGGGGTGACATTGGGGAATTCACCCCTCCACTTT	CAWNRGTGVTLGNSPLHF	TRBD1	TRBV30	TRBJ1-6	few
TGTGCCAGCTCACCCGTGGTCAGCACCGGGGAGCTGTTTTTT	CASSPVVSTGELFF	.	TRBV18	TRBJ2-2	.
TGTGCCAGCAGCGACCAGCGGTACGAGCAGTACTTC	CASSDQRYEQYF	.	TRBV7-2	TRBJ2-7	.
TGTGCCAGCAGCTTTTTTTCAGGGTCGTGGACTAATGAAAAACTGTTTTTT	CASSFFSGSWTNEKLFF	.	TRBV7-9	TRBJ1-4	.
TGTGCCAGCAGCGTTAAAGCGGGGGACACAGATACGCAGTATTTT	CASSVKAGDTDTQYF	TRBD2	TRBV9	TRBJ2-3	once
TGTGCCAGCAGCCCCCAGACAGGATCTGGAAACACCATATATTTT	CASSPQTGSGNTIYF	.	TRBV7-2	TRBJ1-3	.
TGTGCCACCAGTGATCCTCAGGGACTAGCGGGTGAGCAGTTCTTC	CATSDPQGLAGEQFF	TRBD2	TRBV24-1	TRBJ2-1	.
TGTGCCAGTAGTACCCGACAAGAAGGTTTCAATGAGCAGTTCTTC	CASSTRQEGFNEQFF	.	TRBV19	TRBJ2-1	once
TGTGCCAGCAGCTTGCCGCCGGCGGTCAGAAATTACTATGGCTACACCTTC	CASSLPPAVRNYYGYTF	.	TRBV5-8	TRBJ1-2	.
TGTGCCAGCAGTTCGCCCCCCGGAGAGACCCAGTACTTC	CASSSPPGETQYF	.	TRBV12-3/TRBV12-4	TRBJ2-5	once
TGTGCCAGCAGTGGCCTTCCCGGGACAGGGTTTGGCTACACCTTC	CASSGLPGTGFGYTF	TRBD1	TRBV25-1	TRBJ1-2	.
TGCGCCAGCAGCCAGAACGTAGCAGCTGGGAATGAGCAGTTCTTC	CASSQNVAAGNEQFF	.	TRBV5-1	TRBJ2-1	.
TGTGCCAGCAGTCTAACTACTCCCTCTGGAAACACCATATATTTT	CASSLTTPSGNTIYF	.	TRBV28	TRBJ1-3	.
TGTGCCAGCAGTGGGACTAGCGGGAGGGTCGGGGAGCTGTTTTTT	CASSGTSGRVGELFF	TRBD2	TRBV2	TRBJ2-2	.
TGTGCCAGCAGCAAAGGGAGGGGGCTGGGCCGGACTGAAGCTTTCTTT	CASSKGRGLGRTEAFF	.	TRBV21-1	TRBJ1-1	.
TGTGCTAGCAGCCGGGACAGGGAAGAGACCCAGTACTTC	CASSRDREETQYF	TRBD1	TRBV7-7	TRBJ2-5	many
TGTGCCAGCAGCCAAGGTGGGGGACTGCAAGAGACCCAGTACTTC	CASSQGGGLQETQYF	.	TRBV3-1/TRBV3-2	TRBJ2-5	.
TGTGCCAGCAGCCCTATCGGGAGGGTGAACACCGGGGAGCTGTTTTTT	CASSPIGRVNTGELFF	TRBD2	TRBV5-6	TRBJ2-2	.
TGTGCCAGCAGTTGGGATCTAGCGTCGGGAAGCGATACGCAGTATTTT	CASSWDLASGSDTQYF	.	TRBV28	TRBJ2-3	.
TGCAGTGCTAGTCGGGACAGGGGCTACGAGCAGTACTTC	CSASRDRGYEQYF	TRBD1	TRBV20-1	TRBJ2-7	.
TGTGCCATCTCGCGCGGCGGGAACTATGGCTACACCTTC	CAISRGGNYGYTF	.	TRBV5-6	TRBJ1-2	.
TGTGCCAGCAGCGAAAACAGGGGGCGAAGCACTGAAGCTTTCTTT	CASSENRGRSTEAFF	TRBD1	TRBV28	TRBJ1-1	.
TGTGCCAGCAGTGGCCCGGGGTCGGCACCCCTCCACTTT	CASSGPGSAPLHF	.	TRBV2	TRBJ1-6	.
TGTGCCAGCACCCCCTATGGGCCTAGCACAGATACGCAGTATTTT	CASTPYGPSTDTQYF	.	TRBV7-2	TRBJ2-3	.
TGTGCCAGCAGCTCGGGACAGGGGAATGGTTATGGCTACACCTTC	CASSSGQGNGYGYTF	TRBD1	TRBV7-8	TRBJ1-2	few
TGTGCCAGTACCGGGGAGAGCTGGAATCAGCCCCAGCATTTT	CASTGESWNQPQHF	.	TRBV19	TRBJ1-5	.
TGCGCCAGCAGCTTGGCCGAAGGGACAGGGGGCTGGGTCACTGAAGCTTTCTTT	CASSLAEGTGGWVTEAFF	TRBD1	TRBV5-1	TRBJ1-1	.
TGTGCCAGCAGCCCCGCCGGGACAGGGGGCACAGATACGCAGTATTTT	CASSPAGTGGTDTQYF	TRBD1	TRBV9	TRBJ2-3	.
TGTGCCAGCAGCTTGGACACCGGTGGAGGAGTGTGGAACATTCAGTACTTC	CASSLDTGGGVWNIQYF	.	TRBV5-6	TRBJ2-4	.
TGTGCCAGCAGGCACCCTACAGGGAGCAATCAGCCCCAGCATTTT	CASRHPTGSNQPQHF	.	TRBV2	TRBJ1-5	.
TGCGCCAGCAGCTTGGAGGGGGATGCTGGCTACACCTTC	CASSLEGDAGYTF	.	TRBV5-1	TRBJ1-2	.
TGTGCCAGCAGATCGGACAGGTACTATGGCTACACCTTC	CASRSDRYYGYTF	TRBD1	TRBV5-6	TRBJ1-2	.
TGTGCCAGCAGACCCAGCGGGGGCACCTACAATGAGCAGTTCTTC	CASRPSGGTYNEQFF	TRBD2	TRBV6-5	TRBJ2-1	.
TGTGCCAGCAGCTCCCAGACAGGACCATACATTCAGTACTTC	CASSSQTGPYIQYF	.	TRBV7-2	TRBJ2-4	.
TGTGCCATCAGTGAACCGGCTAGCGGGAGTATGTATACGCAGTATTTT	CAISEPASGSMYTQYF	TRBD2	TRBV10-3	TRBJ2-3	.
TGTGCCAGCAGCTCACGTCCCGGGACTAGCGGGGGGGAGGCAGATACGCAGTATTTT	CASSSRPGTSGGEADTQYF	TRBD2	TRBV3-1/TRBV3-2	TRBJ2-3	.
TGTGCCAGCAACGTCGGGGGTTGGAGGAACACTGAAGCTTTCTTT	CASNVGGWRNTEAFF	.	TRBV5-6	TRBJ1-1	.
TGTGCCAGCAGTTATTCCGGCAGGGCAGATGGCTACACCTTC	CASSYSGRADGYTF	.	TRBV6-2/TRBV6-3	TRBJ1-2	.
TGTGCCAGCTCACCACGGAGCAGCCACTCTGGAAACACCATATATTTT	CASSPRSSHSGNTIYF	.	TRBV18	TRBJ1-3	once
TGTGCCAGCTCAGCACTCCAGGGGTTGGACGAGCAGTACTTC	CASSALQGLDEQYF	.	TRBV18	TRBJ2-7	.
TGTGCCAGCAGACCCGGTAGCGGGAGGGCCGGCGGGGAGCTGTTTTTT	CASRPGSGRAGGELFF	TRBD2	TRBV7-8	TRBJ2-2	.
TGTGCCAGCAGCTTGTACAGGGTTACCCGGGGCCGGAACGGGGAGCTGTTTTTT	CASSLYRVTRGRNGELFF	.	TRBV7-8	TRBJ2-2	.
TGTGCCAGCAGCTCGGACAGGAAAAAAAACATTCAGTACTTC	CASSSDRKKNIQYF	TRBD1	TRBV7-9	TRBJ2-4	.
TGTGCCAGCAGTTGGGACTCCCGCAATGAGCAGTTCTTC	CASSWDSRNEQFF	.	TRBV28	TRBJ2-1	.
TGTGCCAGCAGCCAGGGGGCTAGCCAGCCCCAGCATTTT	CASSQGASQPQHF	.	TRBV3-1/TRBV3-2	TRBJ1-5	.
TGTGCCAGCAGCTTAGCTTGGCTAGCGGGAACCGGGGATGAGCAGTTCTTC	CASSLAWLAGTGDEQFF	TRBD2	TRBV7-8	TRBJ2-1	.
TGTGCCAGCAGCTTATTTAAGGGACAGACTGAAGCTTTCTTT	CASSLFKGQTEAFF	TRBD1	TRBV11-1	TRBJ1-1	once
TGTGCCAGCAGCTTAATACGGACAGCTAACTATGGCTACACCTTC	CASSLIRTANYGYTF	.	TRBV11-2	TRBJ1-2	.
TGTGCCAGCACTACGGGATACACAGATACGCAGTATTTT	CASTTGYTDTQYF	.	TRBV2	TRBJ2-3	.
TGTGCCAGCAGCTTGCGCTACCGGGTGAACACTGAAGCTTTCTTT	CASSLRYRVNTEAFF	.	TRBV5-6	TRBJ1-1	.
TGCGCCAGCAGCCAAACCCCGCTAGCGGGAGTTGGCACCGGGGAGCTGTTTTTT	CASSQTPLAGVGTGELFF	TRBD2	TRBV4-3	TRBJ2-2	.
TGTGCCAGCAGCGTAACCGGACAGTTCAATCAGCCCCAGCATTTT	CASSVTGQFNQPQHF	.	TRBV9	TRBJ1-5	.
TGTGCCAGCAGCTTAGGAAATCTAGCGGGGGGGTTATACAATGAGCAGTTCTTC	CASSLGNLAGGLYNEQFF	TRBD2	TRBV11-2	TRBJ2-1	.